These T cell receptor beta chains were read from a single sample in a study of T cell changes during pregnancy in multiple sclerosis. Profiling relied on immunoSEQ multiplex PCR, and the TCRdb table lists in-frame clones only, not all of them. Among approximately 44,000 clones listed, 75% to 95% were seen once. The sequencing used CD4+ T cells from peripheral blood mononuclear cells, collected before pregnancy. All receptors derive from a female donor with multiple sclerosis, enrolled in a pregnancy study. Each CDR3 is given with its conserved first and last residue. D genes are given only for firm matches. Clone size is given for some rows only: seen once, a few or many times, or a class if the clone is expanded.

J gene | CDR3 length | V gene | clone size | D gene | CDR3 DNA | CDR3 protein
TRBJ2-3 | 14 | TRBV18 | NA | TRBD2 | TGTGCCAGCTCACCGGGGGGGAGGACAGATACGCAGTATTTT | CASSPGGRTDTQYF
TRBJ2-7 | 14 | TRBV5-1 | NA | NA | TGCGCCAGCAGCTTGGAGAGGCCAGCCTACGAGCAGTACTTC | CASSLERPAYEQYF
TRBJ1-1 | 13 | TRBV28 | few | NA | TGTGCCAGCAGGGGACAACTGAACACTGAAGCTTTCTTT | CASRGQLNTEAFF
TRBJ2-1 | 16 | TRBV19 | NA | NA | TGTGCCAGTAGTCCCCGTGGGGGGATGACCTACAATGAGCAGTTCTTC | CASSPRGGMTYNEQFF
TRBJ2-7 | 15 | TRBV7-8 | once | TRBD2 | TGTGCCAGCAGCCTGTCTCCGGGACTAGCTAACGAGCAGTACTTC | CASSLSPGLANEQYF
TRBJ2-3 | 16 | TRBV21-1 | NA | NA | TGTGCCAGCAGCAAAGAGGGGACAGGTAGCACAGATACGCAGTATTTT | CASSKEGTGSTDTQYF
TRBJ1-3 | 15 | TRBV19 | NA | TRBD1 | TGTGCCAGTAGTCCCCCCGGGACAGGGGGCAACACCATATATTTT | CASSPPGTGGNTIYF
TRBJ2-3 | 14 | TRBV6-5 | NA | TRBD2 | TGTGCCAGCAGAACGGGACTAGCCACAGATACGCAGTATTTT | CASRTGLATDTQYF
TRBJ1-1 | 17 | TRBV19 | NA | TRBD1 | TGTGCCAGTAGTCTGACCGGGACAGGGAGGGGTAACACTGAAGCTTTCTTT | CASSLTGTGRGNTEAFF
TRBJ1-3 | 16 | TRBV7-8 | NA | TRBD1 | TGTGCCAGCAGCTTACCCGGGACAGGGAGGGTAAACACCATATATTTT | CASSLPGTGRVNTIYF
TRBJ1-2 | 15 | TRBV7-3 | once | NA | TGTGCCAGCAGCTTAAATGGTCGGGGGAACTATGGCTACACCTTC | CASSLNGRGNYGYTF
TRBJ2-5 | 14 | TRBV27 | NA | TRBD1 | TGTGCCAGCAGTTTTGGGACAGGGCAAGAGACCCAGTACTTC | CASSFGTGQETQYF
TRBJ1-2 | 17 | TRBV19 | NA | TRBD1 | TGTGCCAGTAGCTTAACCAAGCGTCCGGGACAGGACTATGGCTACACCTTC | CASSLTKRPGQDYGYTF
TRBJ1-2 | 15 | TRBV27 | NA | NA | TGTGCCAGCAGGCCTTCTTTGGGGCAAGGCTATGGCTACACCTTC | CASRPSLGQGYGYTF
TRBJ2-2 | 15 | TRBV29-1 | NA | TRBD1 | TGCAGCGTTTCCTCGCGGGACAGGGATAGCGGGGAGCTGTTTTTT | CSVSSRDRDSGELFF
TRBJ2-7 | 14 | TRBV28 | NA | TRBD2 | TGTGCCAGCAGCTCCCTAGCGGGAAGCTACGAGCAGTACTTC | CASSSLAGSYEQYF
TRBJ2-3 | 13 | TRBV29-1 | once | NA | TGCAGCGTTGATCACAGGGCGGCAGATACGCAGTATTTT | CSVDHRAADTQYF
TRBJ1-5 | 15 | TRBV7-2 | once | TRBD1 | TGTGCCAGCAGCTTAGGGGCAGGGGGCTTTGAGCCCCAGCATTTT | CASSLGAGGFEPQHF
TRBJ1-5 | 13 | TRBV7-2 | NA | NA | TGTGCCAGCAGCTTACGGGGGTATCAGCCCCAGCATTTT | CASSLRGYQPQHF
TRBJ1-1 | 11 | TRBV12-5 | NA | NA | TGTGCTAGCGCTTTTCGGGGTGAAGCTTTCTTT | CASAFRGEAFF
TRBJ2-5 | 14 | TRBV19 | NA | NA | TGTGCCAGTAGTAGACGACAGGACGGGGAGACCCAGTACTTC | CASSRRQDGETQYF
TRBJ1-2 | 14 | TRBV4-3 | NA | NA | TGCGCCAGCAGCCAAGAACAGGGTGGCTATGGCTACACCTTC | CASSQEQGGYGYTF
TRBJ1-2 | 15 | TRBV19 | NA | TRBD1 | TGTGCCAGTAGTTCTCCTGGGACAGGGAACTATGGCTACACCTTC | CASSSPGTGNYGYTF
TRBJ1-2 | 11 | TRBV20-1 | NA | TRBD1 | TGCAGTGCGTCAGGGGGAAGGGGCTACACCTTC | CSASGGRGYTF
TRBJ2-1 | 11 | TRBV20-1 | NA | NA | TGCAGTGCTCGGCGGAACAATGAGCAGTTCTTC | CSARRNNEQFF